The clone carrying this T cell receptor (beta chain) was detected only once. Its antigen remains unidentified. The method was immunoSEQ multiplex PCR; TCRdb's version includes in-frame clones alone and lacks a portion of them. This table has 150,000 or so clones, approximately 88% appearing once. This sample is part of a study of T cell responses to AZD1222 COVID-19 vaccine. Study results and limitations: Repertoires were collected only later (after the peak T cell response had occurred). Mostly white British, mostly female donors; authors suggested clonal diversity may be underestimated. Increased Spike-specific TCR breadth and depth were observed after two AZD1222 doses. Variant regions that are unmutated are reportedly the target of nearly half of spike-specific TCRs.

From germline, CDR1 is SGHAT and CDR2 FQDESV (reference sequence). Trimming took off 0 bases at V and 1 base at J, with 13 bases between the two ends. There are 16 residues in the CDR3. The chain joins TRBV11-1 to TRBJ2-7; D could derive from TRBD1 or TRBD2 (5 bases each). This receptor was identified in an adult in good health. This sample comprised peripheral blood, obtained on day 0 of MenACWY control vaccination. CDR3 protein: CASSLARGRKSYEQYF. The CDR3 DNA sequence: TGTGCCAGCAGCTTAGCGAGGGGAAGAAAGTCCTACGAGCAGTACTTC.